The 17 T cell receptor beta chains given below trace back to one sample, sequenced in a study of cytomegalovirus exposure and HLA in healthy donors. Amplification used 60 Vbeta primers and 13 Jbeta primers. Generated by immunoSEQ multiplex PCR, the TCRdb table keeps only in-frame clones and is missing some. The record lists 100,000 to 150,000 clones, of which the ten most abundant hold approximately 1.5%. Sequenced material: PBMCs. The receptors stem from a woman aged 40 to 50 in good health and CMV-seronegative.

This sequence joins TRBV5-1 and TRBJ1-1, with a tentative D call TRBD1 (6 bases). CDR3 length: 13 residues. V dropped 0 bases and J dropped 9 bases, with 12 bases sitting between them. Germline CDR1 is SGHRS and CDR2 is YFSETQ. The CDR3 loop reads CASSLGGGEKAFF. CDR3 bases: TGCGCCAGCAGCTTGGGAGGGGGGGAAAAAGCTTTCTTT. The variable domain in full, completed from reference TRBV5-1 and TRBJ1-1, reads KAGVTQTPRYLIKTRGQQVTLSCSPISGHRSVSWYQQTPGQGLQFLFEYFSETQRNKGNFPGRFSGRQFSNSRSEMNVSTLELGDSALYLCASSLGGGEKAFFGQGTRLTVV.

V gene TRBV5-4 combines with J gene TRBJ1-4; TRBD1 matches 10 bases. Germline V gene sequence: CDR1 SGHNT, CDR2 YYREEE (reference sequence). The CDR3 has 15 amino acids. With V trimmed by 4 bases and J by 8 bases, 8 bases remained unmatched. The CDR3 nucleotides are TGTGCCAGCAGCCCGACAGGGGGCTTCGGGGAAAAACTGTTTTTT. Its protein product is CASSPTGGFGEKLFF. Full variable domain (remainder filled in from reference TRBV5-4 and TRBJ1-4): ETGVTQSPTHLIKTRGQQVTLRCSSQSGHNTVSWYQQALGQGPQFIFQYYREEENGRGNFPPRFSGLQFPNYSSELNVNALELDDSALYLCASSPTGGFGEKLFFGSGTQLSVL.

This chain joins TRBV2 and TRBJ1-6, with 12 bases lining up with TRBD1. This CDR3 is built from 13 residues. V trimming: 6 bases; J trimming: 12 bases; junction bases outside the gene matches: 3. Germline V gives CDR1 SNHLY, CDR2 FYNNEI. The CDR3 is CASRGTGGRPLHF. DNA of the CDR3: TGTGCCAGCAGGGGGACAGGGGGCAGACCCCTCCACTTT.

V usage is TRBV6-6 and J usage is TRBJ2-6; D gene uncertain. CDR3 length: 14 residues. V was shortened by 6 bases and J by 0 bases, with 6 bases between the two germline ends. Germline V gene data show CDR1 as MNHNY and CDR2 as SVGAGI (reference sequence). The CDR3 protein is CASSESSGANVLTF. CDR3 DNA sequence: TGTGCCAGCAGCGAGAGCTCTGGGGCCAACGTCCTGACTTTC.

The V gene is TRBV5-4, the J gene TRBJ2-7; 13 bases match TRBD2. The CDR3 is 15 residues long. The V and J ends lost 0 bases and 6 bases, in that order; junction bases with no gene match: 3. Germline V gene sequence: CDR1 SGHNT, CDR2 YYREEE (reference sequence). CDR3 region: CASSLGLAGGREQYF. The CDR3 DNA reads as TGTGCCAGCAGCTTGGGACTAGCGGGGGGACGCGAGCAGTACTTC.

The V gene is TRBV29-1, the J gene TRBJ1-1; D is perhaps TRBD1 (5 bases). Germline-derived CDR1 and CDR2 are SQVTM and ANQGSEA. V was pared by 5 bases and J by 1 base, with 11 bases between. The CDR3 consists of 13 residues. The CDR3 is CSVLGRGNTEAFF. In DNA form, the CDR3 reads TGCAGCGTTTTAGGGAGGGGGAACACTGAAGCTTTCTTT. The full variable domain, in which reference TRBV29-1 and TRBJ1-1 provide the parts outside the CDR3, is SAVISQKPSRDICQRGTSLTIQCQVDSQVTMMFWYRQQPGQSLTLIATANQGSEATYESGFVIDKFPISRPNLTFSTLTVSNMSPEDSSIYLCSVLGRGNTEAFFGQGTRLTVV.

V and J are TRBV7-6 and TRBJ1-3; D gene unclear. The germline V gene encodes CDR1 SGHVS and CDR2 FNYEAQ. V lost 5 bases, J lost 0 bases, and 14 bases lay in between. The CDR3 extends over 16 amino acids. CDR3 sequence: CASSALLRASGNTIYF. The CDR3 nucleotides read TGTGCCAGCAGCGCCCTATTGAGAGCCTCTGGAAACACCATATATTTT.

The V and J genes are TRBV19 and TRBJ1-5, with D uncertain. V lost 4 bases and J lost 2, with 9 bases in between. Germline lookup yields CDR1 LNHDA and CDR2 SQIVND (reference sequence). The CDR3 runs to 14 residues. The CDR3 here is CASSTTHGNQPQHF. Here the CDR3 DNA reads TGTGCCAGTAGTACCACACACGGCAATCAGCCCCAGCATTTT.

The chain recombines TRBV9 with TRBJ1-4; TRBD1 matches at 10 bases. The CDR3 runs 15 residues. Trimming removed 4 bases from V and 7 bases from J; junction bases left unmatched: 7. Looked up from germline, CDR1 is SGDLS and CDR2 is YYNGEE. The CDR3 nucleotides are TGTGCCAGCAGCCCACGACAGGGGGCGCCTGAAAAACTGTTTTTT. This gives the protein CASSPRQGAPEKLFF.

V is TRBV28 and J is TRBJ2-1; D is uncertain. The CDR3 is 10 residues long. Germline V gene data show CDR1 as MDHEN and CDR2 as SYDVKM. V was cut by 10 bases and J by 3 bases, with 4 bases left in between. CDR3 sequence (DNA): TGTGCCACCCGCTACAATGAGCAGTTCTTC. Translated: CATRYNEQFF.

The rearrangement joins TRBV7-2 to TRBJ2-5; 11 bases fit TRBD2. The V gene's germline CDR1 is SGHTA and CDR2 FQGNSA. Trimming removed 0 bases from V and 4 bases from J; junction bases left unmatched: 7. The CDR3 contains 17 residues. Written as DNA, the CDR3 is TGTGCCAGCAGCTTAGCGTGGGTAGCGGGGGGGCGAGAGACCCAGTACTTC. This translates into CASSLAWVAGGRETQYF. Complete variable domain (other parts from reference TRBV7-2 and TRBJ2-5): GAGVSQSPSNKVTEKGKDVELRCDPISGHTALYWYRQSLGQGLEFLIYFQGNSAPDKSGLPSDRFSAERTGGSVSTLTIQRTQQEDSAVYLCASSLAWVAGGRETQYFGPGTRLLVL.

The chain recombines TRBV4-3 with TRBJ1-2; D gene uncertain. Germline V gene data show CDR1 as LGHNA and CDR2 as YSLEER. V was cut by 0 bases and J by 6 bases, with 11 bases left in between. This CDR3 has 14 residues. For the CDR3, the DNA is TGCGCCAGCAGCCAAGAATGGGAGGCCCATGGCTACACCTTC. Translation gives CASSQEWEAHGYTF.

The chain is built from TRBV2 and TRBJ2-5; D is possibly TRBD2 (5 bases). Trimming stripped 9 bases from V and 4 bases from J, with 15 bases between. Germline-derived CDR1 and CDR2 are SNHLY and FYNNEI. The CDR3 runs to 13 residues. CDR3 protein: CASLVSEGETQYF. The CDR3 bases are TGTGCCAGTCTAGTCAGTGAGGGAGAGACCCAGTACTTC.

V usage is TRBV19 and J usage is TRBJ1-2; 7 nucleotides line up with TRBD1. Germline CDR1 and CDR2: LNHDA and SQIVND (reference sequence). CDR3 length: 14 amino acids. Trimming at V came to 5 bases and at J to 2 bases, leaving 5 bases not matched to a gene. The CDR3 bases are TGTGCCAGTAGTGCCAGGGGGTTCAACTATGGCTACACCTTC. Amino acid sequence: CASSARGFNYGYTF.

The chain has TRBV18 and TRBJ1-4, with 8 bases identical to TRBD1. CDR1 KGHSH and CDR2 LQKENI come from the germline V gene. Unmatched junction bases numbered 5, after V lost 4 bases and J lost 7 bases. This CDR3 has 14 amino acids. CDR3 sequence reads: CASSLLRGREKLFF. The CDR3 DNA sequence: TGTGCCAGCTCACTGCTCAGGGGGCGTGAAAAACTGTTTTTT.

In the case of this clone: Distinct nucleotide sequences in the sample also encode this CDR3. The genes are TRBV5-1 and TRBJ2-5, with 10 bases fitting TRBD1. Losses at the gene ends were 4 bases for V and 4 bases for J; bases not matched to a gene: 7. Germline loops: CDR1 SGHRS, CDR2 YFSETQ. The CDR3 sequence is 15 residues long. The CDR3 region has the DNA TGCGCCAGCAGCCGACCGGGACAGGGGTCAGAGACCCAGTACTTC. Translated: CASSRPGQGSETQYF.

This chain joins TRBV7-2 and TRBJ2-7; D is unresolved. The length of the CDR3 is 15 residues. Germline CDR1 and CDR2: SGHTA and FQGNSA. The V end lost 5 bases, the J end lost 2 bases, and 16 bases lay between the germline ends. The CDR3 bases are TGTGCCAGCAGCCCTCAAAGCATCGGAGCCTACGAGCAGTACTTC. Translating it yields CASSPQSIGAYEQYF. The full variable domain, completed using reference TRBV7-2 and TRBJ2-7, is GAGVSQSPSNKVTEKGKDVELRCDPISGHTALYWYRQSLGQGLEFLIYFQGNSAPDKSGLPSDRFSAERTGGSVSTLTIQRTQQEDSAVYLCASSPQSIGAYEQYFGPGTRLTVT.